Here is one T cell receptor (beta chain) with its context. Seattle patient enrollment occurred during active infection, with longitudinal follow-up thereafter. This record comes from a study of blood T cell repertoires in COVID-19. Overall study: COVID-19 samples collected from the United States, Italy and Spain covered acute and convalescent phases.

Sequencing used immunoSEQ multiplex PCR; TCRdb keeps in-frame clones, though not all of them. The sample includes 130,000 or so clones, roughly 84% of them seen just once. The clonotype comes from a man aged 25-45 years with COVID-19, enrolled during active disease. Sequenced input: peripheral blood.

DNA of the CDR3: TGTGCCAGCAGCCCTAATTGGGGACAACGGAACACCGGGGAGCTGTTTTTT. It codes for CASSPNWGQRNTGELFF. The J gene is TRBJ2-2, the V gene TRBV14; possible D gene TRBD1, 6 bases. Deletions cut 4 bases from V and 1 base from J, with 16 bases between. The germline gives CDR1 SGHDN, CDR2 FVKESK. There are 17 residues in the CDR3.